One sample yielded the 8 T cell receptor beta chains listed below, sequenced in a study of shared clonotypes between healthy human individuals. Terminally differentiated effector memory CD45RA+ cells were excluded from the naive CD8 cells, which were CD45RO-negative and positively selected for CCR7. Profiling relied on immunoSEQ multiplex PCR, and the TCRdb table lists in-frame clones only, not all of them. In the table there are about 2.1 million clones, 93% of which are singletons. Sequencing used naive CD8+ T cells from PBMCs. These receptors all come from a man younger than 35 in good health. Some clones in this sample may be carry-over from other donors' samples.

The V and J genes are TRBV30 and TRBJ2-7; D uncertain. The germline gives CDR1 GTSNPN, CDR2 SVGIG (reference sequence). The V end was cut by 1 base, the J end by 6 bases, with 7 bases between. This CDR3 has 11 amino acids. The CDR3 nucleotides read TGTGCCTGGAGTGCCCTCCTCGAGCAGTACTTC. It is translated as CAWSALLEQYF.

This clone is a singleton in its sample. The chain joins TRBV7-2 to TRBJ2-7, with D perhaps TRBD1 or TRBD2 (6 bases each). Per germline, CDR1 SGHTA and CDR2 FQGNSA. Trimming removed 7 bases at V and 3 bases at J, with 25 bases between. The length of the CDR3 is 17 residues. The CDR3 region is CASTARRGPGSVYEQYF. The CDR3 coding sequence is TGTGCCAGCACGGCCCGACGGGGGCCCGGGAGCGTCTACGAGCAGTACTTC.

The rearrangement links TRBV4-2 to TRBJ2-7; TRBD2 matches 13 bases. This CDR3 comprises 15 residues. The V gene end was trimmed by 1 base and the J gene end by 5 bases; junction bases not matched to a gene: 2. Germline values: CDR1 LGHNA, CDR2 YNFKEQ. CDR3 DNA sequence: TGTGCCAGCAGCCAAGGGACTAGCGGGAGCAACGAGCAGTACTTC. It yields the protein CASSQGTSGSNEQYF.

A word on this clone: One junction end does not reproduce the germline sequence, and a read error may be involved. The V call is TRBV6-6, the J call TRBJ2-7; no definite D call. Germline CDR1 reads MNHNY; CDR2 reads SVGAGI (reference sequence). This CDR3 is built from 9 residues. The CDR3 coding sequence is TGTGCCAGCGGTTACGAGCAGTACTTC. Translation: CASGYEQYF.

V gene TRBV28 combines with J gene TRBJ2-2, with D unresolved. The CDR3 totals 14 residues. Per germline, CDR1 MDHEN and CDR2 SYDVKM. V gave up 3 bases and J gave up 5 bases, with 10 bases separating them. The CDR3 bases are TGTGCCAGCAGTTTGATAGGGAAGACCGGGGAGCTGTTTTTT. This sequence encodes CASSLIGKTGELFF.

The genes are TRBV15 and TRBJ2-1, with D unresolved. This CDR3 has 15 amino acids. CDR1 LNHNV and CDR2 YYDKDF come from the germline V gene (reference sequence). Trimming cost V 3 bases and J 6 bases, with 15 bases left between them. DNA of the CDR3: TGTGCCACCAGCAGTCAGGTTGGGCTCTTCAATGAGCAGTTCTTC. The encoded protein is CATSSQVGLFNEQFF.

The gene calls are TRBV7-6 and TRBJ2-1; the match to TRBD2 covers 12 bases. J lost 7 bases, V lost 1 base, and 11 bases had no gene match. The CDR3 consists of 18 residues. CDR1 is SGHVS and CDR2 is FNYEAQ in the germline V gene. Here the CDR3 DNA reads TGTGCCAGCAGCTTAGGTCTGCAGACTAGCGGGAGTGGAAATGAGCAGTTCTTC. Translated, it gives CASSLGLQTSGSGNEQFF.

The chain has TRBV19 and TRBJ1-5; maybe TRBD1 (6 bases). The CDR3 runs 14 residues. V shed 7 bases and J shed 5 bases, with 15 bases lying between them. Germline CDR1 LNHDA, CDR2 SQIVND (reference sequence). This CDR3 is CASNSDRDYQPQHF. The CDR3 nucleotides read TGTGCCAGTAATTCGGACAGAGACTATCAGCCCCAGCATTTT.